This T cell receptor (beta chain) is drawn from a study of shared clonotypes between healthy human individuals. Clones were read by immunoSEQ multiplex PCR, and TCRdb kept only the in-frame ones, dropping some. Of under 1,100,000 clones in the sample, approximately 80% were seen once. The CDR3 is made up of 13 amino acids. The sequence derives from a man in his late teens or twenties in good health. Some clones in this sample may be carry-over from other donors' samples. Sequencing used memory CD4+ T cells from PBMCs. Subset described: CD45RA-negative fraction. J is TRBJ2-7 and V is TRBV21-1; the table calls TRBD2, which could not be checked here. TRBV21-1 constitutes a pseudogene. The CDR3 DNA reads as TGTGCCAGCAGCAAAGAGAGGCGGGGCGAGCAGTACTTC. Its translation is CASSKERRGEQYF.